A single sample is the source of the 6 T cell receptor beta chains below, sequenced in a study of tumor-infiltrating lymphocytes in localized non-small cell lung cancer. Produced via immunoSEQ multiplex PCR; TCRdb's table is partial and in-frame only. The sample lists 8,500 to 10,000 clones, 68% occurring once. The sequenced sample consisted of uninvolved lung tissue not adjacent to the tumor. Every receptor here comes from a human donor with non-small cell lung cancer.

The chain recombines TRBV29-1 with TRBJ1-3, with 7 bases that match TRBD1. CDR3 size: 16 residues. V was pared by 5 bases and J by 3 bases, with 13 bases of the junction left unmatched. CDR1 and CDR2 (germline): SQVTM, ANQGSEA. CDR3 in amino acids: CSVKGQANFDGNTIYF. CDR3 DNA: TGCAGCGTTAAAGGACAGGCGAATTTCGATGGAAACACCATATATTTT.

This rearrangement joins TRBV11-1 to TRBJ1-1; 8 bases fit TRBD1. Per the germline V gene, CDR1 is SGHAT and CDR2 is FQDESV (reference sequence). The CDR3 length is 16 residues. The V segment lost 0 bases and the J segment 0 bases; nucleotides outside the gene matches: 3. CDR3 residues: CASSLARQGMNTEAFF. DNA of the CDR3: TGTGCCAGCAGCTTAGCTCGACAGGGGATGAACACTGAAGCTTTCTTT. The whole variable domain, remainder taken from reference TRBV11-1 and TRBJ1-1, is EAEVAQSPRYKITEKSQAVAFWCDPISGHATLYWYRQILGQGPELLVQFQDESVVDDSQLPKDRFSAERLKGVDSTLKIQPAELGDSAMYLCASSLARQGMNTEAFFGQGTRLTVV.

The CDR3 DNA reads TGTGCCAGAAGCCCGGGACTAGCGGGCTACGAGCAGTACTTC. Amino acid sequence: CARSPGLAGYEQYF. The genes are TRBV5-3 and TRBJ2-7; TRBD2 agrees at 12 bases. TRBV5-3 is known as an ORF, though its function is uncertain. The CDR3 totals 14 residues. With 4 bases clipped from V and 3 bases from J, the junction kept 2 bases outside the gene matches.

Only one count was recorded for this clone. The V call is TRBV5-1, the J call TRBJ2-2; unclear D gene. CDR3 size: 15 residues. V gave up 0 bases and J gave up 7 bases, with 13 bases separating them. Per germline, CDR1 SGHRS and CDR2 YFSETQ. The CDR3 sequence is CASSLERLSVGELFF. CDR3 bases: TGCGCCAGCAGCTTGGAACGGTTATCTGTCGGGGAGCTGTTTTTT.

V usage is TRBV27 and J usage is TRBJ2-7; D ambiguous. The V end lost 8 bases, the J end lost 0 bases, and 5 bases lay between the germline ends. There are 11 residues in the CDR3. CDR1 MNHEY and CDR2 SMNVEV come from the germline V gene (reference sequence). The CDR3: CASSSSYEQYF. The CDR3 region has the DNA TGTGCCAGCTCGAGCTCCTACGAGCAGTACTTC.

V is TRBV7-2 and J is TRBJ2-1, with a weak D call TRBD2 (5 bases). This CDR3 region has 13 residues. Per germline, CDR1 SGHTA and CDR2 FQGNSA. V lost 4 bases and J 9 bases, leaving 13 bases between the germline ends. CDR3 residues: CASSSALRGEQFF. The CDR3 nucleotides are TGTGCCAGCAGCTCGGCCCTCCGGGGTGAGCAGTTCTTC.